The 7 T cell receptor beta chains in this list originate from one sample, sequenced in a study of cytomegalovirus exposure and HLA in healthy donors. Primers included in the PCR were 60 Vbeta and 13 Jbeta primers. This table comes from immunoSEQ multiplex PCR, and its TCRdb copy is limited to in-frame clones, with some not included. The table records just over 150,000 clones, around 76% of them present only once. Sequenced sample: PBMCs. These receptors were taken from a female donor in good health and CMV-seronegative.

This chain uses TRBV9 with TRBJ1-1, with a tentative D call TRBD1 (6 bases). Trimming took 7 bases from V and 1 from J, leaving 14 bases between them. CDR1 and CDR2 (germline): SGDLS, YYNGEE. The CDR3 totals 14 residues. CDR3 residues: CASSQGTRNTEAFF. CDR3 coding DNA: TGTGCCAGCTCCCAGGGGACAAGGAACACTGAAGCTTTCTTT. The whole variable domain, filled in from reference TRBV9 and TRBJ1-1, reads DSGVTQTPKHLITATGQRVTLRCSPRSGDLSVYWYQQSLDQGLQFLIQYYNGEERAKGNILERFSAQQFPDLHSELNLSSLELGDSALYFCASSQGTRNTEAFFGQGTRLTVV.

The V gene is TRBV7-6, the J gene TRBJ2-7, with D unclear. CDR3 length: 13 amino acids. The germline V gene has CDR1 SGHVS and CDR2 FNYEAQ. Trimming took off 0 bases at V and 1 base at J, with 4 bases between the two ends. This CDR3 reads CASSLARSYEQYF. The DNA for the CDR3 is TGTGCCAGCAGCTTAGCGCGTTCCTACGAGCAGTACTTC.

V usage is TRBV2 and J usage is TRBJ1-2; tentatively, D is TRBD1 (6 bases). V was pared by 8 bases and J by 2 bases, with 12 bases between. Germline V gene sequence: CDR1 SNHLY, CDR2 FYNNEI. The CDR3 is 13 residues long. CDR3 amino acids: CASGTGQNYGYTF. In nucleotides, the CDR3 is TGTGCCAGCGGAACAGGGCAGAACTATGGCTACACCTTC.

V usage is TRBV5-4 and J usage is TRBJ1-2; 9 positions match TRBD1. The junction had 10 bases not matched to a gene; V was cut back by 2 bases and J by 2 bases. The CDR3 runs 17 residues. Per germline, CDR1 SGHNT and CDR2 YYREEE (reference sequence). CDR3 protein: CASSLGTGMMGNYGYTF. As DNA, the CDR3 is TGTGCCAGCAGCTTAGGGACAGGGATGATGGGGAACTATGGCTACACCTTC.

The chain employs TRBV4-1 and TRBJ1-5; D is undetermined. There are 14 residues in the CDR3. V was cut by 6 bases and J by 0 bases, with 9 bases left in between. Per the germline V gene, CDR1 is MGHRA and CDR2 is YSYEKL. DNA of the CDR3: TGCGCCAGCAGTCGCTACAGTAGCAATCAGCCCCAGCATTTT. Amino acids: CASSRYSSNQPQHF.

The chain employs TRBV2 and TRBJ2-7; 7 nucleotides line up with TRBD1. Germline trimming cut 6 bases from V and 1 base from J; bases unmatched to any gene: 6. Germline V gene sequence: CDR1 SNHLY, CDR2 FYNNEI. The CDR3 is made up of 14 amino acids. CDR3 protein: CASRARQGSYEQYF. Written as DNA, the CDR3 is TGTGCCAGCAGGGCACGACAGGGATCCTACGAGCAGTACTTC.

This clone was picked up one time. V usage is TRBV6-6 and J usage is TRBJ2-7; TRBD2 matches 8 bases. The CDR3 is 15 amino acids. V shed 6 bases and J 2 bases; nucleotides not matched to a gene: 9. Germline V gene sequence: CDR1 MNHNY, CDR2 SVGAGI (reference sequence). CDR3 bases: TGTGCCAGCAGGCCCGGGGGGGCCGGAACCTACGAGCAGTACTTC. Its translation: CASRPGGAGTYEQYF.